The T cell receptor beta chain described here comes from a study of blood T cell repertoires in COVID-19. Study information: Acute-phase and convalescent COVID-19 samples originated in the United States, Italy and Spain.

In the original workflow: Estimation of nucleated cell counts relied on the amplification of reference gene primers. Clones were read by immunoSEQ multiplex PCR, and TCRdb kept only the in-frame ones, dropping some. Clone size and the V and J calls come from that table; the DNA yielded D and trimming. The table lists tens of thousands of clones, about 89% of them singletons. The receptor comes from a man aged 55 to 70 with acute or convalescent COVID-19. Sequenced sample: peripheral blood.

The CDR3 bases are TGTGCCGTCGGGACTAGGGCTGGCGATGAGCAGTTCTTC. Translated, it gives CAVGTRAGDEQFF. The chain is built from TRBV24-1 and TRBJ2-1; 8 nucleotides match TRBD2. Germline loops: CDR1 KGHDR, CDR2 SFDVKD. J lost 8 bases, V lost 12 bases, and 11 bases had no gene match. This CDR3 region has 13 residues.